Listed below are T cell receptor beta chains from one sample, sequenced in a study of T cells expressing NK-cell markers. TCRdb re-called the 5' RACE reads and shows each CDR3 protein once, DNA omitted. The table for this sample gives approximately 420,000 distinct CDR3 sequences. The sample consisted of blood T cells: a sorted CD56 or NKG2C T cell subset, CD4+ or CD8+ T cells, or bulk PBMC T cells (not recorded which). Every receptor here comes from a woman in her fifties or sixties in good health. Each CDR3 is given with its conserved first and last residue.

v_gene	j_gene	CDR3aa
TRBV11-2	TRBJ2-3	CASSWRTSPDTQYF
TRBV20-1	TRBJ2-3	CSASVREGGTDTQYF
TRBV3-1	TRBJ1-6	CASSQTTGDNSPLHF
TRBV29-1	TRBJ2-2	CSGRVNGELFF
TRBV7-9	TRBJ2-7	CASSERGFYEQYF
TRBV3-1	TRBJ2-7	CASSQAGGTVSYEQYF
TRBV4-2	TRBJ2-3	CASSQEREPGGQYF
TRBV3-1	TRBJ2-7	CASSTQGYEQYF
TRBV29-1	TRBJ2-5	CSVASTTQETQYF
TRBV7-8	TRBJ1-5	CASSPNRGLNQPQHF
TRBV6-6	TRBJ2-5	CASCTTPGGGETQYF
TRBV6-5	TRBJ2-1	CASSYLGLAGERPYNEQFF
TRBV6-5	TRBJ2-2	CASLDPNTGELFF
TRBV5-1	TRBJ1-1	CASSLPPDRMNTEAFF
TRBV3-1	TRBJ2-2	CASSQGTSGRGFTGELFF
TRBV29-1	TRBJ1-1	CSVHDVSEAFF
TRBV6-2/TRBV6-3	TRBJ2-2	CASSYSSGTPNTGELFF
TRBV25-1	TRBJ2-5	CASSELGPSETQYF
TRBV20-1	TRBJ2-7	CSASGQAISYEQYF
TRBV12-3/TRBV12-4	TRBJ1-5	CASSLFRRGIGGNQPQHF
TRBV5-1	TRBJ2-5	CASSKTSGRTETQYF
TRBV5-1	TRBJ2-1	CASAWGLAGMNEQFF
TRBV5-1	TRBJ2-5	CASSFGSGTQETQYF
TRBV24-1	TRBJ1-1	CATSDLDSSEAFF
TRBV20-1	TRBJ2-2	CSASRLAGTGELFF
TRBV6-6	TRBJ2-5	CASSYSEGEQGQETQYF
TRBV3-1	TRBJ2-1	CASSQDSTDSKQFF
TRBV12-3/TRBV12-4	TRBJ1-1	CASSLISGIEAFF
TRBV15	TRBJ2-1	CATRTDNEQFF
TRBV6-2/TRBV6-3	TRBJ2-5	CASANGGMGKTQYF
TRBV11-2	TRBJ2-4	CASSLGGGPTRGQYF
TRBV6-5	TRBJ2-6	CASASTGQIFSGANVLTF
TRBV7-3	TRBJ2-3	CASSFGLGGDTQYF
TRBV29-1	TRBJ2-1	CSVESIASGKTSEQFF
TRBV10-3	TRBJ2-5	CAISDAGTGYQETQYF
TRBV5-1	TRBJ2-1	CASSFRDTYNEQFF
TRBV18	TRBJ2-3	CASVTGVADTQYF
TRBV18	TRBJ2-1	CASSPIGTSGNNEQFF
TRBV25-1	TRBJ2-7	CASSEGDRGSYEQYF
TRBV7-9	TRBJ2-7	CASSLPMVEGFYEQYF
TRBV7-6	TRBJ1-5	CASSLDEGRNQPQHF
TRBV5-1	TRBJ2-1	CASSWGGGNEQFF
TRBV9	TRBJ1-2	CASSVAAQGDGYTF
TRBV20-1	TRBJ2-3	CSARDSRTSGSTQYF